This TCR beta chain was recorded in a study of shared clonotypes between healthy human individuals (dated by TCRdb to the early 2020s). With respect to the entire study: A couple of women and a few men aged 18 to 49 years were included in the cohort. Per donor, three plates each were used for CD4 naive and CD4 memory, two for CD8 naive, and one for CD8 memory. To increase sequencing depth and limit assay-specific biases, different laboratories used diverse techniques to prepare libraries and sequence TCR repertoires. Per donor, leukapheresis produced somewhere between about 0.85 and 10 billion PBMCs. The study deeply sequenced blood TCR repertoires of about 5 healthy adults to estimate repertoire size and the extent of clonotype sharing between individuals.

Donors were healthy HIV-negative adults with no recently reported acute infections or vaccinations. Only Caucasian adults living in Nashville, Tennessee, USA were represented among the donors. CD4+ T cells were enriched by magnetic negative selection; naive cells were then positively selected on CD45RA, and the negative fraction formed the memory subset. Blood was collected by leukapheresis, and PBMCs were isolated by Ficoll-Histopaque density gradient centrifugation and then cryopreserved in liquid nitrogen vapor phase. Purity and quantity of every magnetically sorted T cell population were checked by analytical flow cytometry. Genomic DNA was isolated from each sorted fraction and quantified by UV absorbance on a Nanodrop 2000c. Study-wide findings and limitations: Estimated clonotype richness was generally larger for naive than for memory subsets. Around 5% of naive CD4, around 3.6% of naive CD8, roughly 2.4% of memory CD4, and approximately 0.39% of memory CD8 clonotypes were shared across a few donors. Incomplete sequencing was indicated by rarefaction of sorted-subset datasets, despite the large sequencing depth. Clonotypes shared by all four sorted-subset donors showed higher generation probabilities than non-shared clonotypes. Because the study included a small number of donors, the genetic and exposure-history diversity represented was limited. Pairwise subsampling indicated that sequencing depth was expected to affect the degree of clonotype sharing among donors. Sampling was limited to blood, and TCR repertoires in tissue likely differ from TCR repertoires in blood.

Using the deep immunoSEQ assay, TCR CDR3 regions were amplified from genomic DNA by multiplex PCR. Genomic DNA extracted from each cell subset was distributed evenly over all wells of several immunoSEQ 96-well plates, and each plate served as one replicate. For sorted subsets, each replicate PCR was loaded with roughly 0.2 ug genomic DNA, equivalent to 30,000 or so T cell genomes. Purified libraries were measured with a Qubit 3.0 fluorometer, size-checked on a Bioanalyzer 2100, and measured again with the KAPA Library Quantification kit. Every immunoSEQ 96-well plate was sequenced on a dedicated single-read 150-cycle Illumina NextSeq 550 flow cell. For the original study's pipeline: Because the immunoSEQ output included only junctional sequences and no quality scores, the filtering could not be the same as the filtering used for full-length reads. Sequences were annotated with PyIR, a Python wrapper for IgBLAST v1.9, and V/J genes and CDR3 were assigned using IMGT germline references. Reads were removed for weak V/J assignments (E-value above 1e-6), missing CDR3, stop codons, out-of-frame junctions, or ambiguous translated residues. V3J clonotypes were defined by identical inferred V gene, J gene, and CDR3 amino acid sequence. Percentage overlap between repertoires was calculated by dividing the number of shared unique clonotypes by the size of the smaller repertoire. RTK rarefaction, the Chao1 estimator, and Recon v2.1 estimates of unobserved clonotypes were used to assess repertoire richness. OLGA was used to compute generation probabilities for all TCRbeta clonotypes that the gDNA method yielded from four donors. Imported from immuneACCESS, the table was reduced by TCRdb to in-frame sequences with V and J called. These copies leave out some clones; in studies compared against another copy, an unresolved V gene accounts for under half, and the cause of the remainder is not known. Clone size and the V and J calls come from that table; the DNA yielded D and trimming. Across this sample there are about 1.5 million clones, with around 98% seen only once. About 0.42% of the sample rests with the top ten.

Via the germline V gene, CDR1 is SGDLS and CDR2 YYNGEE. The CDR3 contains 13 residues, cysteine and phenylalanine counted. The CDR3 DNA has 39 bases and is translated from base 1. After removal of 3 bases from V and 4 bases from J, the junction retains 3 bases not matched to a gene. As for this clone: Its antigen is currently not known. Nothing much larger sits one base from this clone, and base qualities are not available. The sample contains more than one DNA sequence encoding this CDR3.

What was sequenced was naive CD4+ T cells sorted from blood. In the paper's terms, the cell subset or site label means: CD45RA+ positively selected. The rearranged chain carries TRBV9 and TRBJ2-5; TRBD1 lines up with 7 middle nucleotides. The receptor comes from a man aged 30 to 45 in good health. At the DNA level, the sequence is TGTGCCAGCAGCGGAACAGGGGTAGAGACCCAGTACTTC. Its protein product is CASSGTGVETQYF.